A single sample is the source of the 11 T cell receptor beta chains below, sequenced in a study of regulatory T cells in long-lasting Graves disease. The sample's time point: persistent/refractory GD, antithyroid drugs over 5 years with positive TRAb. Extracted PBMC RNA gave rise to the TCR library. Combining iRepertoire HTBI primers with Arm-PCR of CDR3 regions, the authors built TCR beta libraries. TCRdb redid the calling of the multiplex PCR reads with MiXCR, one entry per CDR3 protein. The sample contains hundreds of thousands of distinct CDR3 sequences, roughly 20% of which appear only once. The sample was peripheral blood mononuclear cells (PBMCs), taken when the disease was refractory, from a patient treated with antithyroid drugs. The receptors stem from a female donor with Graves disease.

The sample holds a few counts of this clonotype. This may come from a read error, since a much larger clone is one base off. J is TRBJ2-2 and V is TRBV11-1; no firm D call. The V gene's germline CDR1 is SGHAT and CDR2 FQDESV (reference sequence). The CDR3 is 12 amino acids. DNA of the CDR3: TGTGCCGGCAGCTTGAGGACCGGGGAGCTGTTTTTT. It specifies CAGSLRTGELFF.

This clonotype was observed a few times. This chain's CDR3 is CASSSRQKSTNEKLFF. CDR3 in DNA: TGTGCCAGTAGTTCCCGGCAGAAATCAACTAATGAAAAACTGTTTTTT. The rearrangement joins TRBV19 to TRBJ1-4; D is ambiguous. Per germline, CDR1 LNHDA and CDR2 SQIVND (reference sequence). The CDR3 sequence is 16 residues long. Trimming cost V 5 bases and J 0 bases, with 13 bases left between them.

The chain combines TRBV20-1 with TRBJ2-7, with D perhaps TRBD2 (5 bases). This CDR3 region has 13 residues. The germline V gene has CDR1 DFQATT and CDR2 SNEGSKA (reference sequence). Trimming removed 3 bases from V and 1 base from J, with 10 bases in between. DNA of the CDR3: TGCAGTGCTAGCCGCCGGGGTTCCTACGAGCAGTACTTC. As protein: CSASRRGSYEQYF.

This clonotype was seen only a few times. The genes are TRBV9 and TRBJ2-7; 7 bases are a match to TRBD2. The CDR3 runs 15 residues. Looked up from germline, CDR1 is SGDLS and CDR2 is YYNGEE. V was pared by 2 bases and J by 0 bases, with 5 bases of the junction left unmatched. CDR3 protein: CASSVSGGSSYEQYF. The CDR3 DNA reads as TGTGCCAGCAGCGTCTCGGGAGGAAGCTCCTACGAGCAGTACTTC.

A remark on this clonotype: A much larger clone lies one base from this, so it may be a read error. The chain uses TRBV20-1 and TRBJ2-7, with D maybe TRBD2 (5 bases). The CDR3 has 14 amino acids. The germline gives CDR1 DFQATT, CDR2 SNEGSKA (reference sequence). The CDR3 nucleotides are TGCAGTGCTAGAGTCTTCCGGGGAACCTACGAGCTGTACTTC. Translating gives CSARVFRGTYELYF.

There are many counts of this clonotype. The chain couples TRBV15 to TRBJ2-7; D call uncertain. The ends were cut back, 0 bases at V and 7 bases at J, with 10 bases in the middle. The CDR3 totals 13 residues. Germline assignment: CDR1 LNHNV and CDR2 YYDKDF (reference sequence). The CDR3 region has the DNA TGTGCCACCAGCAGAGATCCGATACAGGAGCAGTACTTC. Residues: CATSRDPIQEQYF.

This chain uses TRBV28 with TRBJ1-6; the D gene is possibly TRBD1 (6 bases). Trimming left V 10 bases short and J 5 bases short, with 15 bases between. CDR1 is MDHEN and CDR2 is SYDVKM in the germline V gene. CDR3 length: 14 residues. CDR3 DNA: TGTGCCACTCGGAGGGGGTCAAATAATTCACCCCTCCACTTT. Translation: CATRRGSNNSPLHF. Full variable domain (remainder filled in from reference TRBV28 and TRBJ1-6): DVKVTQSSRYLVKRTGEKVFLECVQDMDHENMFWYRQDPGLGLRLIYFSYDVKMKEKGDIPEGYSVSREKKERFSLILESASTNQTSMYLCATRRGSNNSPLHFGNGTRLTVT.

This clonotype was seen more than once but under ten times. The chain carries TRBV7-9 and TRBJ2-7, with 9 bases identical to TRBD1. Germline V gene data show CDR1 as SEHNR and CDR2 as FQNEAQ (reference sequence). The V and J ends lost 4 bases and 0 bases, in that order; junction bases with no gene match: 4. The CDR3 extends over 15 amino acids. DNA of the CDR3: TGTGCCAGCAGCTCGGACAGGGGCTCCTCCTACGAGCAGTACTTC. Residues: CASSSDRGSSYEQYF.

This chain joins TRBV7-2 and TRBJ2-7; 16 nucleotides agree with TRBD2. J lost 7 bases, V lost 4 bases, and 1 base had no gene match. The germline CDR1 and CDR2 sequences are SGHTA and FQGNSA. CDR3 length: 14 amino acids. The DNA for the CDR3 is TGTGCCAGCAGCTGGGGACTAGCGGGAGGGGAGCAGTACTTC. Translating it yields CASSWGLAGGEQYF.

The V and J genes are TRBV5-1 and TRBJ1-1; D gene ambiguous. The CDR3 contains 15 residues. V was pared by 0 bases and J by 3 bases, with 12 bases between. CDR1 and CDR2 (germline): SGHRS, YFSETQ. The CDR3 sequence is CASSLGMHYYTEAFF. In nucleotides, the CDR3 is TGCGCCAGCAGCTTGGGGATGCATTATTACACTGAAGCTTTCTTT.

This clonotype was counted ten times or more. V gene TRBV24-1 combines with J gene TRBJ2-7; D is unresolved. Trimming shortened V by 2 bases and J by 3 bases, and 7 bases separated the two germline ends. Germline CDR1 reads KGHDR; CDR2 reads SFDVKD. The CDR3 length is 13 residues. The CDR3 loop reads CATSDYTDYEQYF. The CDR3 DNA sequence: TGTGCCACCAGTGATTATACAGACTACGAGCAGTACTTC.